These T cell receptor beta chains were read from a single sample in a study of T cell repertoires in cytomegalovirus infection. TCRdb redid the calling of the reads with MiXCR, one entry per CDR3 protein. The table has about 500,000 distinct CDR3 sequences, around 30% seen once; the top ten hold around a sixth. Their antigens remain unidentified. The sample consisted of cultured PBMCs, taken from culture after CMV antigen stimulation. The origin of the receptors is a human donor in good health (CMV status not recorded). Some clones in this sample may be carry-over from other donors' samples. Each CDR3 is given with its conserved first and last residue. A D gene is named only where the DNA matches it firmly. Rows may omit the clone size; those that give it use once, few, many or a size class.

>14|-|TRBJ1-3|TRBV5-4|-
CASSRVGSGNTIYF
TGTGCCAGCAGCCGGGTGGGCTCTGGAAACACCATATATTTT
>14|-|TRBJ2-7|TRBV7-2|-
CASSLDNGPYEQYF
TGTGCCAGCAGCTTAGATAACGGGCCCTACGAGCAGTACTTC
>13|-|TRBJ2-2|TRBV7-2|many
CASSFGHFGELFF
TGTGCCAGCAGCTTCGGACACTTCGGGGAGCTGTTTTTT
>16|-|TRBJ2-3|TRBV4-1|-
CASSQELDSATDTQYF
TGCGCCAGCAGCCAAGAGTTGGATAGCGCCACAGATACGCAGTATTTT
>14|TRBD1|TRBJ2-3|TRBV10-3|-
CAIAGTGLIDTQYF
TGTGCCATCGCCGGGACAGGGTTGATAGATACGCAGTATTTT
>15|-|TRBJ2-5|TRBV7-6|few
CASSLRWASQETQYF
TGTGCCAGCAGCTTAAGATGGGCCAGTCAAGAGACCCAGTACTTC
>14|TRBD1|TRBJ2-7|TRBV5-1|-
CASSLVGQLYEQYF
TGCGCCAGCAGCTTGGTGGGACAGCTTTACGAGCAGTACTTC
>14|TRBD1|TRBJ1-2|TRBV12-3/TRBV12-4|-
CASSWTGRNYGYTF
TGTGCCAGCAGTTGGACAGGGCGTAACTATGGCTACACCTTC
>12|-|TRBJ2-5|TRBV15|-
CATSMGWETQYF
TGTGCCACCAGCATGGGATGGGAGACCCAGTACTTC
>15|TRBD1|TRBJ1-1|TRBV4-3|-
CASRMNRQGNTEAFF
TGCGCCAGCAGAATGAACCGACAGGGGAACACTGAAGCTTTCTTT
>17|TRBD2|TRBJ2-1|TRBV4-3|few
CASSQGLFSGSYNEQFF
TGCGCCAGCAGCCAAGGCCTCTTTAGCGGGAGTTACAATGAGCAGTTCTTC
>14|-|TRBJ2-7|TRBV12-3/TRBV12-4|-
CASSLDGGAYEQYF
TGTGCCAGCAGTTTAGACGGCGGAGCCTACGAGCAGTACTTC
>13|-|TRBJ1-4|TRBV7-8|many
CASSLGFQEKLFF
TGTGCCAGCAGCTTGGGTTTTCAAGAAAAACTGTTTTTT
>11|-|TRBJ1-1|TRBV6-2/TRBV6-3|-
CASSYQQEAFF
TGTGCCAGCAGTTACCAACAGGAAGCTTTCTTT
>12|TRBD1|TRBJ2-5|TRBV19|-
CASGTVQETQYF
TGTGCCAGTGGGACAGTCCAAGAGACCCAGTACTTC
>13|-|TRBJ1-2|TRBV5-6|-
CASSNQGRNGYTF
TGTGCCAGCAGCAATCAGGGTCGGAATGGCTACACCTTC
>18|-|TRBJ2-6|TRBV4-3|few
CASSQAVGTLSGANVLTF
TGCGCCAGCAGCCAAGCGGTGGGAACTCTCTCTGGGGCCAACGTCCTGACTTTC
>16|-|TRBJ2-5|TRBV6-2/TRBV6-3|-
CASSRFVSAYQETQYF
TGTGCCAGCAGCCGGTTCGTTAGCGCCTACCAAGAGACCCAGTACTTC
>15|TRBD2|TRBJ2-3|TRBV6-6|-
CASSYLGLNTDTQYF
TGTGCCAGCAGTTATTTGGGACTAAACACAGATACGCAGTATTTT
>16|-|TRBJ1-6|TRBV5-1|-
CASSLEMGQGNSPLHF
TGCGCCAGCAGCTTGGAAATGGGTCAGGGCAATTCACCCCTCCACTTT
>14|-|TRBJ2-2|TRBV29-1|once
CSVARGAGTGELFF
TGCAGCGTTGCCCGGGGGGCTGGCACCGGGGAGCTGTTTTTT
>15|-|TRBJ2-7|TRBV27|once
CASSPERSTLREQYF
TGTGCCAGCAGTCCTGAACGGAGTACCCTAAGGGAGCAGTACTTC
>14|-|TRBJ2-5|TRBV11-3|few
CASSLEAWSETQYF
TGTGCCAGCAGCTTAGAGGCTTGGTCAGAGACCCAGTACTTC
>15|TRBD2|TRBJ2-1|TRBV24-1|-
CATTSAGGAYNEQFF
TGTGCCACAACTTCTGCCGGGGGGGCCTACAATGAGCAGTTCTTC
>15|-|TRBJ1-1|TRBV19|-
CASSIGSAAIGGAFF
TGTGCCAGTAGTATAGGATCGGCAGCTATCGGGGGAGCTTTCTTT
>12|-|TRBJ1-5|TRBV15|-
CATSRPNQPQHF
TGTGCCACCAGCAGACCTAATCAGCCCCAGCATTTT
>14|TRBD1|TRBJ2-1|TRBV11-3|few
CASSRQGTHNEQFF
TGTGCCAGCAGCCGACAGGGGACGCATAATGAGCAGTTCTTC